One and the same sample provided the 2 T cell receptor beta chains below, sequenced in a study of CD8+ T cells in alopecia areata. Sequencing relied on a cDNA template that was reverse transcribed from extracted RNA. Repertoires were generated with immunoSEQ multiplex PCR, while TCRdb's copy carries only in-frame clones and drops some. The repertoire consists of roughly 200,000 clones, with about 53% occurring once and the leading ten covering more than 10%. Regarding treatment: oral pan-JAK inhibitor, 5-10 mg twice daily. Sequences were derived from CD8+ T cells sorted from blood, sampled at week 24, from a patient treated with tofacitinib. The receptors derive from a human donor with alopecia areata.

This rearrangement joins TRBV9 to TRBJ1-2; 7 bases map to TRBD1. The V and J ends lost 4 bases and 4 bases, in that order; junction bases with no gene match: 7. Germline lookup yields CDR1 SGDLS and CDR2 YYNGEE. The CDR3 is 14 amino acids. DNA of the CDR3: TGTGCCAGCAGCAACTTGACAGGGCTCTATGGCTACACCTTC. Its protein product is CASSNLTGLYGYTF.

The chain recombines TRBV4-3 with TRBJ2-3, with 7 positions matching TRBD2. Germline lookup yields CDR1 LGHNA and CDR2 YSLEER. CDR3 length equals 18 residues. V shed 0 bases, J shed 2 bases, and the junction held 11 bases outside the gene matches. The CDR3 loop is CASSQDGSTSDHTDTQYF. The CDR3 DNA is TGCGCCAGCAGCCAAGATGGATCAACTAGCGATCACACAGATACGCAGTATTTT.